These T cell receptor beta chains were read from a single sample in a study of cytomegalovirus exposure and HLA in healthy donors. Some clones are missing from TCRdb's copy, which holds only in-frame ones; the method was immunoSEQ multiplex PCR. The sample includes about 140,000 clones, approximately 94% of them seen just once. The source material was PBMCs. Receptors originate from a man aged 18-30 years in good health and CMV-seropositive. Each CDR3 is given with its conserved first and last residue. Each record gives: CDR3 protein, CDR3 DNA, D gene, J gene, V gene, clone size. The D gene is left open where the match is weak. Not every row has a clone size; where given, it reads once, few, many or a size class.

CDR3: CASSSDSILGSYNSPLHF; DNA: TGTGCCAGCAGTTCCGACAGTATCTTGGGCTCCTATAATTCACCCCTCCACTTT; D: .; J: TRBJ1-6; V: TRBV28; size: .
CDR3: CAWSLGLAGGDTQYF; DNA: TGTGCCTGGAGCCTGGGACTAGCGGGAGGAGATACGCAGTATTTT; D: TRBD2; J: TRBJ2-3; V: TRBV30; size: .
CDR3: CASSADRGETQYF; DNA: TGTGCCAGCAGCGCCGACAGGGGGGAGACCCAGTACTTC; D: TRBD1; J: TRBJ2-5; V: TRBV9; size: .
CDR3: CASSYGGSRAKNIQYF; DNA: TGTGCCAGCAGTTACGGGGGGAGTCGAGCCAAAAACATTCAGTACTTC; D: .; J: TRBJ2-4; V: TRBV6-5; size: .
CDR3: CAISLRTGGNNEQYF; DNA: TGTGCCATCTCCCTAAGGACAGGGGGAAATAACGAGCAGTACTTC; D: TRBD1; J: TRBJ2-7; V: TRBV10-3; size: .
CDR3: CASRTGTGVGYEQYF; DNA: TGTGCCAGCAGGACCGGGACAGGGGTTGGCTACGAGCAGTACTTC; D: TRBD1; J: TRBJ2-7; V: TRBV2; size: .
CDR3: CASSSNSRDYNEQFF; DNA: TGTGCCAGCAGCTCCAACTCCCGGGATTACAATGAGCAGTTCTTC; D: .; J: TRBJ2-1; V: TRBV5-4; size: .
CDR3: CASSLDSGSSSYEQYF; DNA: TGCGCCAGCAGCTTGGACAGTGGGAGTAGCTCCTACGAGCAGTACTTC; D: .; J: TRBJ2-7; V: TRBV5-1; size: .
CDR3: CASSLLGRGYGYTF; DNA: TGTGCCAGCAGTTTACTGGGGCGTGGCTATGGCTACACCTTC; D: .; J: TRBJ1-2; V: TRBV28; size: .
CDR3: CAWSMGSHEQYF; DNA: TGTGCCTGGAGTATGGGGAGCCACGAGCAGTACTTC; D: .; J: TRBJ2-7; V: TRBV30; size: .
CDR3: CASSLGWIGSSDNEQFF; DNA: TGTGCCAGCAGCTTAGGTTGGATCGGCTCTAGCGATAATGAGCAGTTCTTC; D: .; J: TRBJ2-1; V: TRBV7-9; size: .
CDR3: CASTPSGSSYETQYF; DNA: TGTGCCAGCACCCCTAGCGGGAGCAGTTATGAGACCCAGTACTTC; D: TRBD2; J: TRBJ2-5; V: TRBV6-1; size: once
CDR3: CASSRWEGHPYGYTF; DNA: TGTGCCAGCAGCCGGTGGGAGGGACACCCTTATGGCTACACCTTC; D: .; J: TRBJ1-2; V: TRBV5-6; size: .
CDR3: CASSLVGGLNEQFF; DNA: TGTGCCAGCAGTTTAGTGGGGGGGTTGAATGAGCAGTTCTTC; D: TRBD2; J: TRBJ2-1; V: TRBV27; size: .
CDR3: CASSGIGQGYEQYF; DNA: TGTGCCAGCAGTGGTATTGGACAGGGGTACGAGCAGTACTTC; D: TRBD1; J: TRBJ2-7; V: TRBV2; size: .
CDR3: CASSANPRDTVYGYTF; DNA: TGTGCCAGCAGCGCAAACCCCCGGGACACCGTATATGGCTACACCTTC; D: .; J: TRBJ1-2; V: TRBV9; size: .
CDR3: CASSVAGQVNEKLFF; DNA: TGTGCCAGCAGCGTAGCTGGTCAGGTGAATGAAAAACTGTTTTTT; D: .; J: TRBJ1-4; V: TRBV9; size: .
CDR3: CASSLEFGFNEKLFF; DNA: TGTGCCAGCAGCTTAGAATTCGGTTTTAATGAAAAACTGTTTTTT; D: .; J: TRBJ1-4; V: TRBV11-2; size: .
CDR3: CASSLAGIDYGYTF; DNA: TGTGCCAGCAGCTTGGCGGGTATAGACTATGGCTACACCTTC; D: .; J: TRBJ1-2; V: TRBV5-8; size: .
CDR3: CASSLDSGWGRNEQFF; DNA: TGTGCCAGCAGCTTAGATAGTGGGTGGGGGCGCAATGAGCAGTTCTTC; D: .; J: TRBJ2-1; V: TRBV11-2; size: .
CDR3: CASSRQGKVSYGYTF; DNA: TGTGCCAGTAGCCGACAGGGAAAAGTATCCTATGGCTACACCTTC; D: TRBD1; J: TRBJ1-2; V: TRBV19; size: .
CDR3: CASSPRPDDRYYGYTF; DNA: TGTGCCAGCAGCCCTAGACCGGATGACAGGTACTATGGCTACACCTTC; D: .; J: TRBJ1-2; V: TRBV6-6; size: .
CDR3: CASSSGSSTDTQYF; DNA: TGTGCCAGCTCTAGCGGGTCTAGCACAGATACGCAGTATTTT; D: TRBD2; J: TRBJ2-3; V: TRBV9; size: .
CDR3: CASSSGTSDTDTQYF; DNA: TGCGCCAGCAGCTCCGGGACTAGCGACACAGATACGCAGTATTTT; D: TRBD2; J: TRBJ2-3; V: TRBV5-1; size: .
CDR3: CASSSESGPGYNEQFF; DNA: TGCGCCAGCAGCTCCGAGAGCGGGCCCGGGTACAATGAGCAGTTCTTC; D: .; J: TRBJ2-1; V: TRBV5-1; size: .
CDR3: CASSSIQGGEQFF; DNA: TGTGCCAGCAGCTCAATTCAGGGTGGGGAGCAGTTCTTC; D: .; J: TRBJ2-1; V: TRBV5-4; size: .
CDR3: CASSFGAGEDTQYF; DNA: TGTGCCAGCAGCTTCGGGGCGGGAGAAGATACGCAGTATTTT; D: TRBD2; J: TRBJ2-3; V: TRBV5-8; size: .
CDR3: CASSLRGTGTDTQYF; DNA: TGTGCCAGCAGCTTGAGGGGGACAGGGACGGATACGCAGTATTTT; D: TRBD1; J: TRBJ2-3; V: TRBV13; size: .
CDR3: CASSVDSIYEQYF; DNA: TGCGCCAGCAGCGTGGACAGTATCTACGAGCAGTACTTC; D: .; J: TRBJ2-7; V: TRBV5-1; size: .
CDR3: CASRQGTDNEKLFF; DNA: TGCGCCAGCAGACAGGGGACAGATAATGAAAAACTGTTTTTT; D: TRBD1; J: TRBJ1-4; V: TRBV10-2; size: .
CDR3: CASSSMNTEAFF; DNA: TGTGCCAGCAGCTCCATGAACACTGAAGCTTTCTTT; D: .; J: TRBJ1-1; V: TRBV5-4; size: once
CDR3: CASSTRPTSGRAWETQYF; DNA: TGTGCCAGCAGTACACGACCTACTAGCGGGAGGGCTTGGGAGACCCAGTACTTC; D: TRBD2; J: TRBJ2-5; V: TRBV27; size: .
CDR3: CASRGGGQETQYF; DNA: TGTGCCAGCAGGGGGGGAGGGCAAGAGACCCAGTACTTC; D: TRBD2; J: TRBJ2-5; V: TRBV2; size: .
CDR3: CASSSTENRPLSNEQFF; DNA: TGTGCCAGCAGCTCAACAGAGAACAGACCGCTCTCTAATGAGCAGTTCTTC; D: .; J: TRBJ2-1; V: TRBV5-4; size: .
CDR3: CASSIEGGRGGYEQYF; DNA: TGTGCCAGCAGCATAGAGGGTGGCAGGGGTGGCTACGAGCAGTACTTC; D: .; J: TRBJ2-7; V: TRBV7-9; size: .
CDR3: CASSYGGQVVYEQYF; DNA: TGTGCCAGCAGTTACGGGGGACAGGTAGTATACGAGCAGTACTTC; D: TRBD1; J: TRBJ2-7; V: TRBV6-6; size: .
CDR3: CASSATGSTGEQYF; DNA: TGTGCCAGCAGTGCAACAGGGTCCACCGGCGAGCAGTACTTC; D: .; J: TRBJ2-7; V: TRBV6-6; size: .
CDR3: CASSLAIGTEAFF; DNA: TGTGCCAGCAGCTTAGCCATCGGGACTGAAGCTTTCTTT; D: .; J: TRBJ1-1; V: TRBV7-9; size: .
CDR3: CASSYSGLAGYNEQFF; DNA: TGTGCCAGCAGTTACTCGGGACTAGCGGGCTACAATGAGCAGTTCTTC; D: TRBD2; J: TRBJ2-1; V: TRBV6-5; size: .
CDR3: CASSLSTEGKAFF; DNA: TGTGCCAGCAGTTTATCGACGGAGGGAAAAGCTTTCTTT; D: .; J: TRBJ1-1; V: TRBV27; size: .
CDR3: CASSLDTNYGYTF; DNA: TGCGCCAGCAGCCTGGACACCAACTATGGCTACACCTTC; D: .; J: TRBJ1-2; V: TRBV4-1; size: .
CDR3: CATSGRDRGMRGQPQHF; DNA: TGTGCCACCTCAGGCCGGGACAGGGGTATGAGGGGTCAGCCCCAGCATTTT; D: TRBD1; J: TRBJ1-5; V: TRBV28; size: .
CDR3: CASSSRGSGNTIYF; DNA: TGTGCCAGCAGCTCCCGGGGCTCTGGAAACACCATATATTTT; D: .; J: TRBJ1-3; V: TRBV7-9; size: .
CDR3: CASSYGRSGMNYGYTF; DNA: TGTGCCAGCAGTTACGGCAGATCAGGCATGAACTATGGCTACACCTTC; D: .; J: TRBJ1-2; V: TRBV6-5; size: .
CDR3: CASSFLQGSFSSSGNTIYF; DNA: TGTGCCAGCAGCTTCTTACAGGGGAGTTTTTCAAGCTCTGGAAACACCATATATTTT; D: TRBD1; J: TRBJ1-3; V: TRBV5-6; size: .
CDR3: CASSFQGFTDTQYF; DNA: TGTGCCAGCAGTTTCCAGGGTTTCACAGATACGCAGTATTTT; D: .; J: TRBJ2-3; V: TRBV6-5; size: .
CDR3: CASGAGGPYNEQFF; DNA: TGTGCCAGCGGGGCGGGAGGGCCCTACAATGAGCAGTTCTTC; D: TRBD2; J: TRBJ2-1; V: TRBV6-5; size: .
CDR3: CASSLDLAGGNEQFF; DNA: TGCGCCAGCAGCTTGGATCTAGCGGGAGGGAATGAGCAGTTCTTC; D: TRBD2; J: TRBJ2-1; V: TRBV5-1; size: .
CDR3: CASSSPGLAGAGETQYF; DNA: TGTGCCAGCAGTTCGCCGGGACTAGCGGGAGCCGGCGAGACCCAGTACTTC; D: TRBD2; J: TRBJ2-5; V: TRBV27; size: .
CDR3: CASSQVTVEELFF; DNA: TGCGCCAGCAGCCAAGTGACAGTAGAGGAGCTGTTTTTT; D: .; J: TRBJ2-2; V: TRBV4-1; size: once
CDR3: CASSMIMSNSPLHF; DNA: TGTGCCAGCAGTATGATCATGAGTAATTCACCCCTCCACTTT; D: .; J: TRBJ1-6; V: TRBV28; size: .
CDR3: CASSMNGKRGTDTEAFF; DNA: TGTGCCAGTAGTATGAACGGTAAAAGGGGTACGGACACTGAAGCTTTCTTT; D: .; J: TRBJ1-1; V: TRBV19; size: once
CDR3: CASSESPEQFF; DNA: TGTGCCAGCAGTGAAAGCCCTGAGCAGTTCTTC; D: .; J: TRBJ2-1; V: TRBV6-1; size: .
CDR3: CASSTPTSGFSLSSYNEQFF; DNA: TGTGCCAGCAGTACTCCTACTAGCGGGTTTTCCTTAAGCTCCTACAATGAGCAGTTCTTC; D: TRBD2; J: TRBJ2-1; V: TRBV2; size: .
CDR3: CASSERGRNNEQFF; DNA: TGTGCCAGCAGTGAACGGGGTCGGAACAATGAGCAGTTCTTC; D: .; J: TRBJ2-1; V: TRBV2; size: .